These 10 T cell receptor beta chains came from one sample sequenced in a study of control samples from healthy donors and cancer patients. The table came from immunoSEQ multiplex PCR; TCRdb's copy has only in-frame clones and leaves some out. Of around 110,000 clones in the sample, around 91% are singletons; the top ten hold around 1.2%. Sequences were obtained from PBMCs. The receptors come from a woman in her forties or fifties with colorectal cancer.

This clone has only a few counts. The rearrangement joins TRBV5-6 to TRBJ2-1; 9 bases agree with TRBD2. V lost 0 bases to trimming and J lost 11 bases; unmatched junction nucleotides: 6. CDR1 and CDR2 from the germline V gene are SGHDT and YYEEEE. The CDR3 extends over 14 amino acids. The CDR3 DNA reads TGTGCCAGCAGCTTGGTGACTAGCGGACGTAAGCAGTTCTTC. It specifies CASSLVTSGRKQFF.

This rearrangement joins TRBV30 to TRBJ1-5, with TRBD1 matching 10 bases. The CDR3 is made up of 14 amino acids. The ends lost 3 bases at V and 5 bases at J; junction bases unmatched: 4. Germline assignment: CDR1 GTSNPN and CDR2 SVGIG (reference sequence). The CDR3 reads CAWRGQGPYQPQHF. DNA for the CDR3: TGTGCCTGGAGGGGACAGGGGCCCTATCAGCCCCAGCATTTT.

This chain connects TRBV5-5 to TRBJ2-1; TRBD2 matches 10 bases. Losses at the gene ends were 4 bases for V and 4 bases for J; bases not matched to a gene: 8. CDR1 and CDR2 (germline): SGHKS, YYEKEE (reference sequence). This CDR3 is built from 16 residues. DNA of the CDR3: TGTGCCAGCAGCCTTTCCGGGACTAGCGTATACAATGAGCAGTTCTTC. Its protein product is CASSLSGTSVYNEQFF.

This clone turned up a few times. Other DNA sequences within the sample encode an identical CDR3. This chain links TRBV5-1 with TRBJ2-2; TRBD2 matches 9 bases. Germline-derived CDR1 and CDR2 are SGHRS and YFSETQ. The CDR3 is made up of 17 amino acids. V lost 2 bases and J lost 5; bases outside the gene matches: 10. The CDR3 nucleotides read TGCGCCAGCAGCTTCCACCTGCGGGGGGGGGAGACCGGGGAGCTGTTTTTT. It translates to CASSFHLRGGETGELFF.

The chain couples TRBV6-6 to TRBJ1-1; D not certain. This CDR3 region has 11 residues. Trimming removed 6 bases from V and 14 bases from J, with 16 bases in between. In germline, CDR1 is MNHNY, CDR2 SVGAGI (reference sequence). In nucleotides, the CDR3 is TGTGCCAGCAGAATAAGCACTGAGGAGTTCTTT. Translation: CASRISTEEFF.

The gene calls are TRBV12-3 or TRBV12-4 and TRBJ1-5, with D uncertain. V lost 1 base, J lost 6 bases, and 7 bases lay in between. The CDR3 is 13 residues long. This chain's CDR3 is CASSLGGSQPQHF. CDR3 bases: TGTGCCAGCAGTTTAGGAGGGTCTCAGCCCCAGCATTTT.

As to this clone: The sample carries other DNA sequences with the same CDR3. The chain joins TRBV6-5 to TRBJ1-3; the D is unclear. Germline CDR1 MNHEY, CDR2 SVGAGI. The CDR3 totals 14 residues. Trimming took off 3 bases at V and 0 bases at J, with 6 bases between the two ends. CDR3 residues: CASSYDGSGNTIYF. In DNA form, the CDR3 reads TGTGCCAGCAGTTATGACGGCTCTGGAAACACCATATATTTT.

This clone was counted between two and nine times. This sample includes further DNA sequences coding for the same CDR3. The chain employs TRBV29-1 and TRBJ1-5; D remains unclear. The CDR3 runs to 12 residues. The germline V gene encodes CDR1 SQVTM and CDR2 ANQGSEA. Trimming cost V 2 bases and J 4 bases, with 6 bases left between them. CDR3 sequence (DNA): TGCAGCGTTGAATCGGAAAATCAGCCCCAGCATTTT. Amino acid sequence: CSVESENQPQHF.

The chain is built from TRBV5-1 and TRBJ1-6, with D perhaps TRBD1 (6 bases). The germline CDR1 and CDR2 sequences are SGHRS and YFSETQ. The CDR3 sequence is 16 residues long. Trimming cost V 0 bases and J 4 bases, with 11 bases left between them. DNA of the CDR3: TGCGCCAGCAGCTTGGCGGGGGGCCGATATAATTCACCCCTCCACTTT. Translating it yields CASSLAGGRYNSPLHF.

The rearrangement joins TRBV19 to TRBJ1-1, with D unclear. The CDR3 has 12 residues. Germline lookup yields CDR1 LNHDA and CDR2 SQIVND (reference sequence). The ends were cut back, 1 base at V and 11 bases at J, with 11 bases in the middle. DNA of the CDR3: TGTGCCAGTAGTATAGTTGGGATGCGGGCTTTCTTT. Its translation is CASSIVGMRAFF.